The 26 T cell receptor beta chains reported below all come from one sample, sequenced in a study of tumour-infiltrating T cells in Burkitt lymphoma. Assay used: immunoSEQ multiplex PCR; TCRdb lists only in-frame clones, some missing. Of tens of thousands of clones in the sample, 30% to 40% are singletons; the top ten hold roughly 2.8%. The sample comprised tumor tissue. These TCRs come from a human donor with Burkitt lymphoma.

This clone was picked up one time. The chain couples TRBV6-1 to TRBJ2-7; 9 positions agree with TRBD2. This CDR3 comprises 15 residues. The V segment lost 3 bases and the J segment 4 bases; nucleotides outside the gene matches: 7. Per the germline V gene, CDR1 is MNHNS and CDR2 is SASEGT. CDR3 in amino acids: CASSEGIAGVYEQYF. The CDR3, as DNA: TGTGCCAGCAGTGAGGGGATAGCGGGGGTTTACGAGCAGTACTTC.

The chain uses TRBV5-4 and TRBJ1-2; 9 bases line up with TRBD1. Germline V gene lookup returns CDR1 SGHNT and CDR2 YYREEE (reference sequence). V shed 2 bases, J shed 4 bases, and the junction held 6 bases outside the gene matches. The CDR3 is made up of 15 amino acids. The DNA of the CDR3 is TGTGCCAGCAGCTTAGGGACAGGGCTAAGCTATGGCTACACCTTC. This encodes CASSLGTGLSYGYTF.

This sequence joins TRBV6-1 and TRBJ2-1, with a weak D call TRBD1 (6 bases). This CDR3 is built from 15 residues. The V and J ends lost 3 bases and 4 bases respectively, with 13 bases between them. Germline V CDR1 and CDR2: MNHNS, SASEGT. CDR3 nucleotide sequence: TGTGCCAGCAGTGAGGATACAGGGTCGTACAATGAGCAGTTCTTC. It translates to CASSEDTGSYNEQFF.

This clone has a handful of counts. V is TRBV14 and J is TRBJ1-2; D is perhaps TRBD1 (6 bases). The CDR3 has 14 amino acids. V was pared by 4 bases and J by 1 base, with 10 bases between. Germline V gives CDR1 SGHDN, CDR2 FVKESK. The CDR3 is CASSRLDSNYGYTF. Written as DNA, the CDR3 is TGTGCCAGCAGCCGCTTGGACAGTAACTATGGCTACACCTTC.

The sample holds one count of this clone. The CDR3 protein is CASSLVGAGANEQFF. In nucleotides, the CDR3 is TGTGCCAGCAGCTTAGTAGGAGCGGGGGCTAATGAGCAGTTCTTC. The chain uses TRBV7-2 and TRBJ2-1; 8 bases are shared with TRBD2. This CDR3 has 15 amino acids. Germline V CDR1 and CDR2: SGHTA, FQGNSA. Trimming at V came to 1 base and at J to 7 bases, leaving 6 bases not matched to a gene.

The chain couples TRBV25-1 to TRBJ1-3; no definite D call. The CDR3 length is 16 residues. Deletions cut 4 bases from V and 1 base from J, with 14 bases between. The germline CDR1 and CDR2 sequences are MGHDK and SYGVNS. CDR3 DNA sequence: TGTGCCAGCAGTGCCCACGGGAGTAGATCTGGAAACACCATATATTTT. Translation gives CASSAHGSRSGNTIYF.

This clone was observed a few times. Different DNA sequences within this sample yield the same CDR3. In DNA, the CDR3 is TGTGCCAGCAGCTTAGGACGGGTGAACACTGAAGCTTTCTTT. It specifies CASSLGRVNTEAFF. This chain links TRBV7-2 with TRBJ1-1; no firm D call. CDR1 is SGHTA, CDR2 FQGNSA, per germline. Trimming took 1 base from V and 0 from J, leaving 6 bases between them. The CDR3 runs to 14 residues.

This clone was recorded a few times. The chain joins TRBV15 to TRBJ1-6; D may be TRBD1 (5 bases). This CDR3 has 15 amino acids. Germline V gives CDR1 LNHNV, CDR2 YYDKDF (reference sequence). V lost 3 bases, J lost 11 bases, and 17 bases lay in between. In nucleotides, the CDR3 is TGTGCCACCAGCAGGGGGACGGAGCAGGGAACACCCCTCCACTTT. It yields the protein CATSRGTEQGTPLHF.

The chain joins TRBV7-2 to TRBJ1-2; unclear D gene. V shed 5 bases and J shed 7 bases, with 20 bases lying between them. The CDR3 runs to 15 residues. Germline values: CDR1 SGHTA, CDR2 FQGNSA. The CDR3 spells CASSTRVAGSFGYTF. Written as DNA, the CDR3 is TGTGCCAGCAGCACACGGGTGGCAGGATCGTTTGGCTACACCTTC. The variable domain in full, completed from reference TRBV7-2 and TRBJ1-2, reads GAGVSQSPSNKVTEKGKDVELRCDPISGHTALYWYRQSLGQGLEFLIYFQGNSAPDKSGLPSDRFSAERTGGSVSTLTIQRTQQEDSAVYLCASSTRVAGSFGYTFGSGTRLTVV.

J is TRBJ2-3 and V is TRBV6-1; D perhaps matches TRBD1 (5 bases). CDR3 length equals 15 residues. Germline-derived CDR1 and CDR2 are MNHNS and SASEGT. Trimming cost V 5 bases and J 0 bases, with 12 bases left between them. As DNA, the CDR3 is TGTGCCAGCAGTCTACAGGATTCTAGCACAGATACGCAGTATTTT. Residues: CASSLQDSSTDTQYF.

The CDR3 DNA sequence: TGTGCCAGCTCACCATCTAGCACAGATACGCAGTATTTT. The encoded protein is CASSPSSTDTQYF. The chain carries TRBV18 and TRBJ2-3, with D hard to call. Germline CDR1 is KGHSH and CDR2 is LQKENI. V lost 2 bases and J 0 bases, leaving 3 bases between the germline ends. This CDR3 comprises 13 residues.

Only a few counts were recorded for this clone. V usage is TRBV4-1 and J usage is TRBJ2-7; 7 bases are a match to TRBD2. The junction had 6 bases not matched to a gene; V was cut back by 1 base and J by 3 bases. This CDR3 has 15 amino acids. CDR1 and CDR2 (germline): MGHRA, YSYEKL. The CDR3, as DNA: TGCGCCAGCAGCCAAGCTTGGGGGGGAGGCTACGAGCAGTACTTC. It is translated as CASSQAWGGGYEQYF.

This clone showed up just a few times. This chain joins TRBV7-2 and TRBJ1-5, with D possibly matching TRBD1 (6 bases). The germline CDR1 and CDR2 sequences are SGHTA and FQGNSA. The length of the CDR3 is 16 residues. Trimming left V 3 bases short and J 3 bases short, with 15 bases between. For the CDR3, the DNA is TGTGCCAGCAGCTTTATCGGGGGCTTCTACAATCAGCCCCAGCATTTT. It yields the protein CASSFIGGFYNQPQHF.

This clone occurred a few times. The chain links TRBV15 to TRBJ2-3, with 14 positions matching TRBD2. Trimming took 4 bases from V and 6 from J; bases not matched to a gene: 3. Germline V gene lookup returns CDR1 LNHNV and CDR2 YYDKDF (reference sequence). This CDR3 has 15 residues. The CDR3 loop is CATSKGLAGVDTQYF. The DNA for the CDR3 is TGTGCCACCAGCAAGGGACTAGCGGGGGTCGATACGCAGTATTTT.

A few counts support this clone. V is TRBV11-3 and J is TRBJ2-3; 7 nucleotides match TRBD1. V shed 4 bases and J 8 bases; nucleotides not matched to a gene: 9. The CDR3 consists of 14 residues. From germline, CDR1 is SGHNT and CDR2 YENEEA. The CDR3 here is CASSSTGKSGTQYF. The CDR3 bases are TGTGCCAGCAGCTCGACAGGGAAGAGTGGTACGCAGTATTTT.

The chain is built from TRBV11-2 and TRBJ1-2; 12 positions match TRBD1. The CDR3 totals 16 residues. V shed 4 bases and J 7 bases; nucleotides not matched to a gene: 10. Per the germline V gene, CDR1 is SGHAT and CDR2 is FQNNGV. The CDR3 sequence is CASSYPGQGAPRGYTF. The CDR3 DNA sequence: TGTGCCAGCAGCTACCCGGGACAGGGGGCGCCGCGTGGCTACACCTTC.

This chain links TRBV6-4 with TRBJ1-2; TRBD1 is a possible D gene (5 bases). Germline CDR1 and CDR2: MRHNA and SNTAGT. V lost 6 bases to trimming and J lost 4 bases, with 18 bases between them. The CDR3 is 15 residues long. The CDR3 is CASRPTQGSVYGYTF. For the CDR3, the DNA is TGTGCCAGCAGACCTACCCAGGGCTCCGTCTATGGCTACACCTTC.

This clone has only a few counts. The CDR3 nucleotides read TGTGCCAGCAGTTACTCTGGGGCTGGGGCCAACGTCCTGACTTTC. Protein sequence: CASSYSGAGANVLTF. The chain recombines TRBV6-5 with TRBJ2-6, with unresolved D. Trimming removed 0 bases at V and 2 bases at J, with 5 bases between. There are 15 residues in the CDR3. Germline values: CDR1 MNHEY, CDR2 SVGAGI.

The chain has TRBV7-2 and TRBJ2-5; 7 positions match TRBD1. CDR1 and CDR2 from the germline V gene are SGHTA and FQGNSA. After removal of 2 bases from V and 3 bases from J, the junction contained 3 bases not matched to a gene. This CDR3 is 14 amino acids long. In nucleotides, the CDR3 is TGTGCCAGCAGCTTATCGGGGACAGAAGAGACCCAGTACTTC. Protein: CASSLSGTEETQYF.

Only a few counts were recorded for this clone. The J gene is TRBJ1-2, the V gene TRBV7-2; D is undetermined. V lost 1 base and J lost 4, with 7 bases in between. CDR1 SGHTA and CDR2 FQGNSA come from the germline V gene. The CDR3 length is 13 residues. The CDR3 nucleotides are TGTGCCAGCAGCTTAGATCCTTTCTATGGCTACACCTTC. Its protein product is CASSLDPFYGYTF.

The V gene is TRBV5-4, the J gene TRBJ2-5; possible D gene TRBD1, 6 bases. This CDR3 spans 16 amino acids. The V and J ends lost 4 bases and 2 bases respectively, with 18 bases between them. Looked up from germline, CDR1 is SGHNT and CDR2 is YYREEE (reference sequence). The CDR3 DNA sequence: TGTGCCAGCAGCCCCAGGGGAACTTGGGGGCAAGAGACCCAGTACTTC. Its translation is CASSPRGTWGQETQYF.

The J gene is TRBJ2-2, the V gene TRBV6-1; no clear D gene. Germline values: CDR1 MNHNS, CDR2 SASEGT. V was pared by 5 bases and J by 6 bases, with 4 bases between. The CDR3 extends over 11 amino acids. The CDR3 loop reads CASSPSGELFF. As DNA, the CDR3 is TGTGCCAGCAGTCCGTCCGGGGAGCTGTTTTTT.

V is TRBV7-9 and J is TRBJ1-2, with 9 bases identical to TRBD1. The germline V gene encodes CDR1 SEHNR and CDR2 FQNEAQ (reference sequence). This CDR3 contains 11 residues. The ends lost 6 bases at V and 12 bases at J; junction bases unmatched: 5. Here the CDR3 DNA reads TGTGCCAGCAGGGGGACAGGGTGGGACACCTTC. It codes for CASRGTGWDTF.

V gene TRBV5-4 combines with J gene TRBJ2-2, with D perhaps being TRBD1 or TRBD2 (5 bases each). Germline V gives CDR1 SGHNT, CDR2 YYREEE (reference sequence). The V and J ends lost 0 bases and 8 bases respectively, with 14 bases between them. The CDR3 runs 15 residues. As DNA, the CDR3 is TGTGCCAGCAGCTTGGGGGACCCAACCATGGGGGAGCTGTTTTTT. Residues: CASSLGDPTMGELFF.

This chain uses TRBV29-1 with TRBJ2-5, with D uncertain. The CDR3 spans 13 residues. The V end lost 0 bases, the J end lost 4 bases, and 9 bases lay between the germline ends. Germline CDR1 is SQVTM and CDR2 is ANQGSEA. CDR3 sequence: CSVEDLIGETQYF. CDR3 DNA sequence: TGCAGCGTTGAAGATTTAATTGGAGAGACCCAGTACTTC.

The chain recombines TRBV28 with TRBJ2-2, with a weak D call TRBD2 (5 bases). The CDR3 has 14 amino acids. Germline V gives CDR1 MDHEN, CDR2 SYDVKM. Trimming left V 7 bases short and J 6 bases short, with 15 bases between. The chain's CDR3 is CASNSGLKSGELFF. As DNA, the CDR3 is TGTGCCAGCAACAGTGGACTGAAGTCCGGGGAGCTGTTTTTT. Full variable domain (missing parts from reference TRBV28 and TRBJ2-2): DVKVTQSSRYLVKRTGEKVFLECVQDMDHENMFWYRQDPGLGLRLIYFSYDVKMKEKGDIPEGYSVSREKKERFSLILESASTNQTSMYLCASNSGLKSGELFFGEGSRLTVL.